The clone carrying this T cell receptor beta chain was seen a few times. Antigen unknown. These data originate in a study of cytomegalovirus exposure and HLA in healthy donors. 60 Vbeta and 13 Jbeta primers were used in PCR. The table came from immunoSEQ multiplex PCR; TCRdb's copy has only in-frame clones and leaves some out. The table has roughly 120,000 clones, 73% seen once. This CDR3 is 13 amino acids long. Per germline, CDR1 MNHNS and CDR2 SASEGT. J gave up 4 bases and V 6 bases, and 2 bases lay outside the gene matches. Study observations and caveats: Later analysis associated a missense DCLRE1C variant with TCR beta V- and J-gene trimming. The presence/absence work took it that sequencing depth was about the same across donors. CMV serostatus was the sole immune exposure information available.

The material sequenced was PBMCs. The chain recombines TRBV6-1 with TRBJ1-1, with TRBD1 matching 10 bases. This sequence originates from a woman aged 35 to 49 in good health and CMV-seronegative. The CDR3 nucleotides read TGTGCCAGCAGCTGGACAGGGGGCACTGAAGCTTTCTTT. Its translation is CASSWTGGTEAFF.